This TCR beta chain was found in a study of cytomegalovirus exposure and HLA in healthy donors. Study results and caveats: The majority of TCR sequences were rare, yet some public TCRs appeared in many donors. The authors listed around 150 TCR beta chains as cytomegalovirus-associated.

Assay used: immunoSEQ multiplex PCR; TCRdb lists only in-frame clones, some missing. This table holds tens of thousands of clones, over 85% found once. As concerns this clone: Antigen: not known.

In germline, CDR1 is SSHAT, CDR2 FNYEAQ (reference sequence). This CDR3 has 13 amino acids. Between the trimmed V and J ends, which lost 4 bases and 6 bases, there was a span of 11 bases. Sample: PBMCs. The receptor was derived from a woman between 18 and 30 years old in good health and CMV-seronegative. The gene calls are TRBV7-7 and TRBJ2-3; tentatively, D is TRBD2 (5 bases). The CDR3 DNA reads TGTGCCAGCAGCTCCGGGGTAGGGGATACGCAGTATTTT. This translates into CASSSGVGDTQYF. The whole variable domain, remainder taken from reference TRBV7-7 and TRBJ2-3, is GAGVSQSPRYKVTKRGQDVTLRCDPISSHATLYWYQQALGQGPEFLTYFNYEAQPDKSGLPSDRFSAERPEGSISTLTIQRTEQRDSAMYRCASSSGVGDTQYFGPGTRLTVL.